This T cell receptor beta chain emerged from a study of cytomegalovirus exposure and HLA in healthy donors. Study details: Earlier results showed some 120 million unique TCR beta sequences derived from about 179 million T cells. An early release of data contained approximately 80 million unique TCRs, which came from HLA-typed donors. Study-level points and caveats: Several V segments, TRBV6-2 and TRBV6-3 among them, could not be told apart and were dropped.

The CDR3 has 14 residues. Germline V lookup: CDR1 SGHTA, CDR2 FQGNSA. V shed 5 bases and J 11 bases; nucleotides not matched to a gene: 8. The PCR used 60 Vbeta and 13 Jbeta primers. Some clones are missing from TCRdb's copy, which holds only in-frame ones; the method was immunoSEQ multiplex PCR. The sample consists of roughly 98,000 clones, under 85% of them appearing once. As regards this clone: Its antigen remains unknown.

The sample consisted of PBMCs. J is TRBJ2-1 and V is TRBV7-2, with 11 positions matching TRBD2. The receptor was isolated from a man aged 40-49 years in good health and CMV-seronegative. CDR3: CASSRNLAGGQQFF. The CDR3 DNA follows: TGTGCCAGCAGCCGGAATCTAGCGGGAGGCCAGCAGTTCTTC.